A selection of T cell receptor beta chains follows, all from one sample in a study of T cells in narcolepsy. The protocol was immunoSEQ multiplex PCR, while the TCRdb copy is restricted to in-frame clones and leaves out a portion. The sample lists 12,000 or so clones; around 94% were seen once. Specimen: CD45RA- memory CD4+ T cells from PBMCs. These receptors originate from a human donor with narcolepsy. The CDR3 runs from the conserved cysteine through the conserved F or W.

j_call: TRBJ1-3
v_call: TRBV7-8
cdr3_aa: CASSRGESGNTIYF

j_call: TRBJ1-3
v_call: TRBV6-1
cdr3_aa: CASSPGFSGNTIYF

j_call: TRBJ2-4
v_call: TRBV2
cdr3_aa: CASSENELAKNIQYF

j_call: TRBJ2-5
v_call: TRBV5-3
cdr3_aa: CASSLRSSGLQYF

j_call: TRBJ1-2
v_call: TRBV10-3
cdr3_aa: CAISESGQSGPYGYTF

j_call: TRBJ2-3
v_call: TRBV6-1
cdr3_aa: CASRTSGGTDTQYF

j_call: TRBJ1-2
v_call: TRBV2
cdr3_aa: CASTNYGYTF

j_call: TRBJ2-5
v_call: TRBV27
cdr3_aa: CASRKGRLGQETQYF

j_call: TRBJ1-4
v_call: TRBV19
cdr3_aa: CASRPTTGYANEKLFF

j_call: TRBJ2-1
v_call: TRBV6-4
cdr3_aa: CASSRLAGEGNEQFF

j_call: TRBJ2-6
v_call: TRBV13
cdr3_aa: CASSWGRREDVLTF